Listed here are 30 T cell receptor beta chains from one sample, sequenced in a study of beta chain features in type 1 diabetes. Reverse transcription of all isolated RNA meant that expressed TCRB transcripts were sequenced. Sequenced by immunoSEQ multiplex PCR; TCRdb stores in-frame clones only, minus some. The sample shows some 40,000 clones, around 45% of them seen only once. The sequencing input was central memory CD4+ T cells from blood. These receptors were taken from a woman in her late teens or twenties in good health.

This rearrangement joins TRBV5-1 to TRBJ2-1; 11 bases map to TRBD1. The trim removed 4 bases at V and 5 bases at J, leaving 5 bases unmatched. Per germline, CDR1 SGHRS and CDR2 YFSETQ. The CDR3 consists of 15 residues. The CDR3 sequence: CASSRDRGSDNEQFF. For the CDR3, the DNA is TGCGCCAGCAGCCGGGACAGGGGGAGCGACAATGAGCAGTTCTTC.

The chain combines TRBV25-1 with TRBJ2-2; the D gene is possibly TRBD1 (5 bases). V was clipped by 3 bases and J by 7 bases, with 12 bases between them. Germline V CDR1 and CDR2: MGHDK, SYGVNS. The CDR3 totals 14 residues. The chain's CDR3 is CASSDPTGRGELFF. The CDR3 DNA is TGTGCCAGCAGTGACCCCACAGGCCGCGGGGAGCTGTTTTTT.

The chain carries TRBV5-1 and TRBJ1-1, with TRBD1 as a possible D gene (6 bases). V dropped 4 bases and J dropped 1 base, with 20 bases sitting between them. This CDR3 is 17 amino acids long. Germline-derived CDR1 and CDR2 are SGHRS and YFSETQ. The CDR3 sequence is CASSRAEGGQSNTEAFF. CDR3 nucleotides: TGCGCCAGCAGCCGGGCCGAGGGGGGGCAATCGAACACTGAAGCTTTCTTT.

This rearrangement joins TRBV5-4 to TRBJ2-1, with D possibly being TRBD1 (6 bases). V shed 4 bases and J shed 6 bases, with 20 bases lying between them. The CDR3 length is 16 residues. CDR1 is SGHNT and CDR2 is YYREEE in the germline V gene (reference sequence). The CDR3 reads CASSRTTGSETNEQFF. DNA of the CDR3: TGTGCCAGCAGCCGAACGACAGGTTCCGAAACCAATGAGCAGTTCTTC.

The chain couples TRBV10-3 to TRBJ1-1, with a possible D match to TRBD1 (6 bases). This CDR3 contains 15 residues. V lost 5 bases and J lost 1, with 14 bases in between. Germline-derived CDR1 and CDR2 are ENHRY and SYGVKD. Written as DNA, the CDR3 is TGTGCCATCAGTAAGGCAGGGGTCCCGAACACTGAAGCTTTCTTT. Its protein is CAISKAGVPNTEAFF.

This sequence joins TRBV10-1 and TRBJ2-1; 7 nucleotides match TRBD2. This CDR3 has 13 amino acids. Germline V gives CDR1 WNHNN, CDR2 SYGVQD (reference sequence). V lost 6 bases and J lost 8; bases outside the gene matches: 7. CDR3 nucleotide sequence: TGCGCCAGCAGGCGCGGGAGAGAGTATGAGCAGTTCTTC. This gives the protein CASRRGREYEQFF.

The chain employs TRBV7-8 and TRBJ2-1, with D perhaps TRBD1 (6 bases). The V and J ends lost 2 bases and 9 bases respectively, with 20 bases between them. The length of the CDR3 is 16 residues. Germline lookup yields CDR1 SGHVS and CDR2 FQNEAQ. CDR3 nucleotide sequence: TGTGCCAGCAGCTTAAGAATCGGGACATATAGTGCTGAGCAGTTCTTC. Its translation: CASSLRIGTYSAEQFF.

The gene calls are TRBV28 and TRBJ2-3, with 8 bases fitting TRBD1. CDR1 and CDR2 from the germline V gene are MDHEN and SYDVKM. With V trimmed by 5 bases and J by 0 bases, 7 bases remained unmatched. The CDR3 totals 16 residues. The CDR3 DNA sequence: TGTGCCAGCAGTCTCGGACAGGGAAAAAGCACAGATACGCAGTATTTT. Protein sequence: CASSLGQGKSTDTQYF.

The V call is TRBV2, the J call TRBJ1-2; weak D call: TRBD1 (6 bases). In germline, CDR1 is SNHLY, CDR2 FYNNEI. The CDR3 has 16 residues. The V and J ends lost 2 bases and 6 bases respectively, with 19 bases between them. CDR3 sequence: CASSESLVWTADGYTF. The CDR3 DNA reads as TGTGCCAGCAGTGAAAGTTTGGTTTGGACAGCCGATGGCTACACCTTC.

V is TRBV5-1 and J is TRBJ2-7, with D maybe TRBD1 (5 bases). V was clipped by 4 bases and J by 3 bases, with 17 bases between them. This CDR3 spans 15 amino acids. The germline V gene has CDR1 SGHRS and CDR2 YFSETQ. The CDR3 sequence: CASSRNPGQGYEQYF. CDR3 sequence (DNA): TGCGCCAGCAGCAGGAACCCAGGACAAGGCTACGAGCAGTACTTC.

This clone was seen only a few times. This chain connects TRBV18 to TRBJ2-3; D remains ambiguous. Germline lookup yields CDR1 KGHSH and CDR2 LQKENI. This CDR3 region has 15 residues. V lost 3 bases and J lost 1, with 11 bases in between. The CDR3 region is CASSPLQARTDTQYF. DNA for the CDR3: TGTGCCAGCTCACCGCTTCAGGCGCGCACAGATACGCAGTATTTT.

V and J are TRBV25-1 and TRBJ1-6, with 7 bases matching TRBD1. The CDR3 is 16 amino acids. V shed 4 bases, J shed 6 bases, and the junction held 9 bases outside the gene matches. Germline CDR1 reads MGHDK; CDR2 reads SYGVNS. The CDR3 DNA sequence: TGTGCCAGCAGTGTAGGTACAGGGGCTTCTAATTCACCCCTCCACTTT. Encoded protein: CASSVGTGASNSPLHF.

This clone has only a few counts. This sequence joins TRBV9 and TRBJ2-6; the D is unclear. The ends were cut back, 2 bases at V and 1 base at J, with 7 bases in the middle. The germline V gene has CDR1 SGDLS and CDR2 YYNGEE. This CDR3 comprises 15 residues. CDR3 bases: TGTGCCAGCAGCGTGTTTGCGTCTGGGGCCAACGTCCTGACTTTC. Translation gives CASSVFASGANVLTF.

Only a few counts were recorded for this clone. This chain connects TRBV6-5 to TRBJ1-2, with TRBD1 matching 7 bases. The length of the CDR3 is 15 residues. The germline CDR1 and CDR2 sequences are MNHEY and SVGAGI. Germline trimming cut 4 bases from V and 0 bases from J; bases unmatched to any gene: 5. CDR3 coding DNA: TGTGCCAGCAGTTCCCAGGGGGGAGCTAACTATGGCTACACCTTC. Encoded protein: CASSSQGGANYGYTF.

This chain links TRBV7-3 with TRBJ1-6; unclear D gene. Germline V gene sequence: CDR1 SGHTA, CDR2 FQGTGA. Trimming took off 2 bases at V and 10 bases at J, with 9 bases between the two ends. The CDR3 extends over 13 amino acids. The CDR3: CASSLGYGSPLHF. The DNA for the CDR3 is TGTGCCAGCAGCTTAGGCTACGGGTCACCCCTCCACTTT.

This chain uses TRBV6-1 with TRBJ2-5; weak D call: TRBD1 (6 bases). Trimming removed 4 bases from V and 5 bases from J, with 8 bases in between. The germline gives CDR1 MNHNS, CDR2 SASEGT. CDR3 length: 12 residues. CDR3 DNA: TGTGCCAGCAGTGCCAGGGGTGAGACCCAGTACTTC. Amino acids: CASSARGETQYF.

The V call is TRBV5-1, the J call TRBJ2-1, with TRBD1 matching over 12 bases. This CDR3 has 16 residues. Looked up from germline, CDR1 is SGHRS and CDR2 is YFSETQ. Trimming cost V 3 bases and J 9 bases; bases outside gene matches: 10. CDR3 loop: CASSSLPGTGGGEQFF. CDR3 nucleotides: TGCGCCAGCAGCTCGCTCCCCGGGACAGGGGGCGGTGAGCAGTTCTTC.

The V and J genes are TRBV4-1 and TRBJ2-2; no clear D. The CDR3 is 15 amino acids. Germline CDR1 and CDR2: MGHRA and YSYEKL. The V end lost 5 bases, the J end lost 1 base, and 11 bases lay between the germline ends. CDR3 in DNA: TGCGCCAGCAGCGCCAATCCAGGGAACACCGGGGAGCTGTTTTTT. This translates into CASSANPGNTGELFF.

The chain uses TRBV2 and TRBJ1-4, with TRBD1 identical over 10 bases. CDR3 length: 14 amino acids. Germline CDR1 is SNHLY and CDR2 is FYNNEI. Trimming at V came to 3 bases and at J to 9 bases, leaving 4 bases not matched to a gene. The CDR3 reads CASSDWDRGQKLFF. The CDR3 DNA follows: TGTGCCAGCAGTGATTGGGACAGGGGTCAAAAACTGTTTTTT.

V usage is TRBV30 and J usage is TRBJ2-7; 8 nucleotides match TRBD1. Unmatched junction bases numbered 11, after V lost 5 bases and J lost 5 bases. In germline, CDR1 is GTSNPN, CDR2 SVGIG (reference sequence). CDR3 length: 14 residues. The CDR3 region has the DNA TGTGCCTGGGGCTACCGGGACAGGACCCACGAGCAGTACTTC. Translated: CAWGYRDRTHEQYF. The entire variable domain, with the rest obtained from reference TRBV30 and TRBJ2-7, is as follows: SQTIHQWPATLVQPVGSPLSLECTVEGTSNPNLYWYRQAAGRGLQLLFYSVGIGQISSEVPQNLSASRPQDRQFILSSKKLLLSDSGFYLCAWGYRDRTHEQYFGPGTRLTVT.

Only one count was recorded for this clone. This chain joins TRBV27 and TRBJ2-1; 8 nucleotides agree with TRBD2. Looked up from germline, CDR1 is MNHEY and CDR2 is SMNVEV (reference sequence). The V gene end was trimmed by 11 bases and the J gene end by 3 bases; junction bases not matched to a gene: 3. The CDR3 sequence is 12 residues long. The CDR3 spells CASRGGYNEQFF. CDR3 DNA sequence: TGTGCCTCCCGGGGGGGCTACAATGAGCAGTTCTTC.

This clone was seen once. This chain joins TRBV18 and TRBJ2-1; 8 bases are a match to TRBD2. CDR1 KGHSH and CDR2 LQKENI come from the germline V gene. Unmatched junction bases numbered 10, after V lost 4 bases and J lost 8 bases. There are 15 residues in the CDR3. CDR3 region: CASSLNPGLVDEQFF. The DNA of the CDR3 is TGTGCCAGCTCACTAAATCCGGGACTAGTGGATGAGCAGTTCTTC.

The rearrangement uses TRBV5-1 and TRBJ1-2, with D maybe TRBD1 (6 bases). The ends were cut back, 6 bases at V and 4 bases at J, with 16 bases in the middle. Germline CDR1 and CDR2: SGHRS and YFSETQ. The CDR3 spans 14 residues. CDR3 in amino acids: CASTIQGNGYGYTF. In DNA, the CDR3 is TGCGCCAGCACCATCCAGGGGAACGGCTATGGCTACACCTTC.

The chain carries TRBV10-3 and TRBJ1-3, with a possible D match to TRBD1 (6 bases). The CDR3 loop spans 14 amino acids. Trimming took 10 bases from V and 2 from J, leaving 15 bases between them. The germline V gene has CDR1 ENHRY and CDR2 SYGVKD. Here the CDR3 reads CATAGTSAGNTIYF. In DNA, the CDR3 is TGTGCCACCGCCGGGACATCAGCTGGAAACACCATATATTTT.

The chain recombines TRBV5-4 with TRBJ2-5; TRBD2 matches at 8 bases. The germline gives CDR1 SGHNT, CDR2 YYREEE (reference sequence). The CDR3 contains 15 residues. The J segment lost 4 bases and the V segment lost 0 bases, leaving 5 bases of the junction unmatched. The CDR3: CASSLVSGSGETQYF. The CDR3, as DNA: TGTGCCAGCAGCTTGGTCAGCGGGAGTGGAGAGACCCAGTACTTC.

The chain is built from TRBV20-1 and TRBJ2-7; D remains unclear. Germline CDR1 and CDR2: DFQATT and SNEGSKA (reference sequence). The CDR3 spans 11 residues. V lost 6 bases to trimming and J lost 6 bases, with 12 bases between them. The CDR3 spells CSASGGSEQYF. As DNA, the CDR3 is TGCAGTGCCTCTGGCGGAAGCGAGCAGTACTTC.

This chain joins TRBV19 and TRBJ1-5; a weak D match, TRBD1 (5 bases). The ends were cut back, 5 bases at V and 4 bases at J, with 18 bases in the middle. This CDR3 has 16 amino acids. Germline CDR1 and CDR2: LNHDA and SQIVND (reference sequence). CDR3 residues: CASSSLSLQENQPQHF. Written as DNA, the CDR3 is TGTGCCAGTAGTTCTCTGAGCTTACAGGAAAATCAGCCCCAGCATTTT.

V usage is TRBV5-1 and J usage is TRBJ2-2; 10 bases match TRBD2. With 4 bases clipped from V and 5 bases from J, the junction kept 8 bases outside the gene matches. The germline V gene has CDR1 SGHRS and CDR2 YFSETQ. The CDR3 is 16 amino acids. The CDR3 loop reads CASSPGTSELTGELFF. In nucleotides, the CDR3 is TGCGCCAGCAGCCCTGGGACTAGCGAATTGACCGGGGAGCTGTTTTTT.

This chain joins TRBV6-1 and TRBJ1-5, with D unresolved. The germline gives CDR1 MNHNS, CDR2 SASEGT. The CDR3 covers 14 residues. Trimming removed 0 bases at V and 4 bases at J, with 7 bases between. The CDR3 DNA is TGTGCCAGCAGTGAAGCTAGCAGTAATCAGCCCCAGCATTTT. Translating gives CASSEASSNQPQHF.

The table lists this clone with a few counts. Other DNA sequences in the same sample also yield this CDR3. The chain uses TRBV5-4 and TRBJ1-2; D is undetermined. V lost 4 bases, J lost 4 bases, and 8 bases lay in between. The CDR3 runs 12 residues. Germline lookup yields CDR1 SGHNT and CDR2 YYREEE (reference sequence). CDR3 region: CASSLEAYGYTF. In DNA, the CDR3 is TGTGCCAGCAGCCTTGAGGCCTATGGCTACACCTTC.